This is a list of T cell receptor beta chains from one sample in a study of blood T cell repertoires in COVID-19. TCRdb's copy holds only in-frame clones and misses some; the assay was immunoSEQ multiplex PCR. The table has some 120,000 clones, 88% seen once; the top ten hold roughly 1.2%. Sequencing used peripheral blood. The source is a woman older than 75 with acute or convalescent COVID-19. The CDR3 runs from the conserved cysteine through the conserved F or W. Expanded clones get a size class; other rows say once, few or many, or leave the size out.

size: few; V: TRBV19; CDR3: CASRDSGGGEKLFF
size: few; V: TRBV28; CDR3: CASSFAENTEAFF
size: NA; V: TRBV5-1; CDR3: CASSLQGTNEKLFF
size: NA; V: TRBV7-2; CDR3: CASSPRGSYEQYF
size: NA; V: TRBV19; CDR3: CASSIAWDRGTYEQYF
size: NA; V: TRBV4-2; CDR3: CASSQASGTSYEQYF
size: NA; V: TRBV20-1; CDR3: CASGNDEQYF
size: NA; V: TRBV5-4; CDR3: CASSLGRTSGGETQYF
size: NA; V: TRBV28; CDR3: CASSLAGTSGTLRETQYF
size: NA; V: TRBV20-1; CDR3: CSASRGQAYTDTQYF
size: NA; V: TRBV7-9; CDR3: CASSLTGGLETQYF
size: NA; V: TRBV18; CDR3: CASSPYSANTEAFF
size: once; V: TRBV5-6; CDR3: CASRGTGVRTGELFF
size: once; V: TRBV5-6; CDR3: CASSSVSSTDTQYF
size: NA; V: TRBV6-5; CDR3: CASTYTGTDDQPQHF
size: NA; V: TRBV21-1; CDR3: CASSPASYTDTQYF
size: NA; V: TRBV5-4; CDR3: CASSPGTSGTRSYNEQFF
size: NA; V: TRBV4-1; CDR3: CASSQSGQGRTEAFF
size: NA; V: TRBV15; CDR3: CATSRRTGSAWGVQPQHF
size: NA; V: TRBV27; CDR3: CASSKTGRDTGELFF
size: NA; V: TRBV5-1; CDR3: CASSLAWRPNTEAFF
size: NA; V: TRBV28; CDR3: CASSLGTGGGGYTF
size: NA; V: TRBV11-2; CDR3: CASSFELQGREQFF
size: NA; V: TRBV4-3; CDR3: CASSQDPGLGNSPLHF
size: NA; V: TRBV27; CDR3: CASSGGQGRGISYEQYF
size: NA; V: TRBV20-1; CDR3: CSASRQDNQPQHF
size: NA; V: TRBV10-3; CDR3: CAIRERLAANTGELFF
size: NA; V: TRBV5-1; CDR3: CASSLVILDSGYTF
size: once; V: TRBV6-5; CDR3: CAAEGAGKTEAFF
size: NA; V: TRBV6-2/TRBV6-3; CDR3: CASSYTTGGPDTGELFF
size: NA; V: TRBV6-8; CDR3: CASSRRGTLHF
size: NA; V: TRBV6-5; CDR3: CASSPTGEGYGYTF
size: NA; V: TRBV7-9; CDR3: CASSLQGMTEAFF
size: NA; V: TRBV3-1/TRBV3-2; CDR3: CASSFGLAGGLGEQFF
size: NA; V: TRBV5-1; CDR3: CASSLSGQNNQPQHF
size: NA; V: TRBV25-1; CDR3: CASSESLTGPYEQYF
size: NA; V: TRBV7-9; CDR3: CASSLAGLAGVHEQFF
size: NA; V: TRBV28; CDR3: CASSLFKRSRGYNEQFF
size: NA; V: TRBV12-3/TRBV12-4; CDR3: CASSPRGNTEAFF
size: NA; V: TRBV3-1/TRBV3-2; CDR3: CASSLGSSGGGNEQFF
size: NA; V: TRBV11-2; CDR3: CASSLTGTRNLETQYF
size: medium-sized; V: TRBV19; CDR3: CASSEQGDEKLFF
size: NA; V: TRBV28; CDR3: CASSLRAGVNNEQFF
size: NA; V: TRBV11-1; CDR3: CASSRDGQGGSPLHF
size: NA; V: TRBV2; CDR3: CASSEEHGVSPLHF
size: NA; V: TRBV19; CDR3: CASSIAGTPYGYTF
size: NA; V: TRBV9; CDR3: CASSVGSGVYNEQFF